This record concerns one T cell receptor (beta chain) sequence. The source of the sample is a study of blood T cell repertoires in COVID-19. CDR3 size: 15 residues. Per the germline V gene, CDR1 is MNHEY and CDR2 is SMNVEV (reference sequence). The V gene lost 4 bases and the J gene lost 0 bases, with 12 bases spanning the gap. Data came from immunoSEQ multiplex PCR; TCRdb stores just in-frame clones and leaves some out. This table holds 250,000 to 350,000 clones, nearly 90% found once. The receptor comes from a young woman with acute COVID-19. Sequencing was performed on PBMCs or T cells enriched from blood (not recorded which). The V call is TRBV27, the J call TRBJ1-1; D unresolved. The CDR3 sequence is CASSSSRGLNTEAFF. The CDR3 bases are TGTGCCAGCAGTTCTTCCCGAGGGCTGAACACTGAAGCTTTCTTT.